Listed below are T cell receptor beta chains from one sample, sequenced in a study of blood T cell repertoires in COVID-19. The table came from immunoSEQ multiplex PCR; TCRdb's copy has only in-frame clones and leaves some out. The sample contains fewer than 130,000 clones, roughly 85% of which appear only once. The sequenced material came from peripheral blood. Source of these receptors: a woman at least 80 years old with active or convalescent COVID-19. Each CDR3 is given with its conserved first and last residue. The D gene is left open where the match is weak.

>TRBV6-2/TRBV6-3|TRBJ1-2|16|NA
CASSYSRTALNYGYTF
TGTGCCAGCAGTTACTCACGGACAGCCTTAAACTATGGCTACACCTTC
>TRBV2|TRBJ1-4|15|TRBD1
CASGRSGQGNEKLFF
TGTGCCAGCGGTAGATCGGGACAGGGGAATGAAAAACTGTTTTTT
>TRBV2|TRBJ2-1|23|TRBD2
CASSEVLRLAGGPPRLSYNEQFF
TGTGCCAGCAGTGAGGTTTTGCGTCTAGCGGGAGGTCCCCCGCGGCTTTCCTACAATGAGCAGTTCTTC
>TRBV6-5|TRBJ1-5|14|TRBD1
CASSWTGGSQPQHF
TGTGCCAGCAGTTGGACAGGGGGTAGTCAGCCCCAGCATTTT
>TRBV2|TRBJ2-1|13|NA
CASSEVATIEQFF
TGTGCCAGCAGTGAAGTCGCTACTATTGAGCAGTTCTTC
>TRBV9|TRBJ1-2|15|TRBD1
CASSPHQDRTRGYTF
TGTGCCAGCAGCCCCCACCAGGACAGGACTCGCGGCTACACCTTC
>TRBV7-3|TRBJ1-5|13|NA
CASSADRNQPQHF
TGTGCCAGCAGCGCAGATCGCAATCAGCCCCAGCATTTT
>TRBV6-2/TRBV6-3|TRBJ2-7|13|TRBD2
CASSYPPSGVQYF
TGTGCCAGCAGTTACCCACCTAGCGGGGTGCAGTACTTC
>TRBV4-1|TRBJ2-1|15|TRBD2
CASSQTSGRYNEQFF
TGCGCCAGCAGCCAGACTAGCGGGAGGTACAATGAGCAGTTCTTC
>TRBV18|TRBJ2-2|15|NA
CASSRGKSNTGELFF
TGTGCCAGCTCAAGAGGCAAGTCGAACACCGGGGAGCTGTTTTTT
>TRBV3-1/TRBV3-2|TRBJ2-4|16|NA
CASSQRPRLAQNIQYF
TGTGCCAGCAGCCAACGACCCCGCCTAGCTCAAAACATTCAGTACTTC
>TRBV18|TRBJ2-1|13|NA
CASSVTSRNEQFF
TGTGCCAGCTCAGTCACTAGTCGCAATGAGCAGTTCTTC
>TRBV30|TRBJ1-4|14|NA
CAWRGLSTNEKLFF
TGTGCCTGGAGGGGACTTTCAACTAATGAAAAACTGTTTTTT
>TRBV6-6|TRBJ1-5|13|NA
CASSYRSPGPQHF
TGTGCCAGCAGTTACAGGTCTCCAGGGCCCCAGCATTTT
>TRBV7-8|TRBJ1-6|13|NA
CASSLSKRSPLHF
TGTGCCAGCAGCTTAAGTAAGCGCTCACCCCTCCACTTT
>TRBV2|TRBJ2-3|14|TRBD2
CASSLAGLGDTQYF
TGTGCCAGCAGTTTAGCGGGCCTGGGGGATACGCAGTATTTT
>TRBV7-9|TRBJ2-1|14|NA
CASSPRGWYNEQFF
TGTGCCAGCAGCCCCCGCGGCTGGTACAATGAGCAGTTCTTC
>TRBV11-1|TRBJ2-1|13|NA
CASSPTNYNEQFF
TGTGCCAGCAGCCCCACAAATTACAATGAGCAGTTCTTC
>TRBV24-1|TRBJ1-1|13|NA
CATINSQNTEAFF
TGTGCCACCATTAATTCACAGAACACTGAAGCTTTCTTT
>TRBV3-1/TRBV3-2|TRBJ2-6|15|NA
CASSRLFSGANVLTF
TGTGCCAGCAGCCGCCTATTCTCTGGGGCCAACGTCCTGACTTTC